This TCR beta chain was captured in a study of blood T cell repertoires in COVID-19. In the study's own analysis: Researchers report that nucleated cell counts were estimated from reference gene primer amplification. Sequenced by immunoSEQ multiplex PCR; TCRdb stores in-frame clones only, minus some. V, J and clone size were drawn from that table, and D and trimming were deduced from the DNA. Of roughly 200,000 clones listed, around 80% are singletons. Per germline, CDR1 SGHAT and CDR2 FQNNGV. The trim removed 8 bases at V and 4 bases at J, leaving 5 bases unmatched. This CDR3 is built from 13 residues.

Specimen: peripheral blood. The TCR sequence derives from a man aged 40-50 years with active or convalescent COVID-19. The chain joins TRBV11-2 to TRBJ2-7; 10 bases match TRBD1. CDR3 protein: CASPRTGGYEQYF. CDR3 DNA sequence: TGTGCCAGCCCGAGGACAGGGGGTTACGAGCAGTACTTC.